This TCR beta chain is drawn from a study of blood T cell repertoires in COVID-19. Background on the study: Researchers got acute and convalescent COVID-19 samples from the United States, Italy and Spain. Sample material is recorded as cDNA or gDNA derived from T cells, B-cell-depleted T cells, or PBMCs.

This clone has a handful of counts. The CDR3 has 15 amino acids. Looked up from germline, CDR1 is SGHTS and CDR2 is YDEGEE. Trimming cost V 2 bases and J 2 bases, with 10 bases left between them. Original methodology: Using reference gene primer amplification, nucleated cell counts were estimated. The data were produced by immunoSEQ multiplex PCR, yet TCRdb's version contains in-frame clones alone and is incomplete. That table is the source of V, J and clone size, and D and trimming were worked out from the DNA. The table shows roughly 160,000 clones, with 65% to 90% occurring only once. Source material: peripheral blood. The chain links TRBV5-8 to TRBJ2-2; D is possibly TRBD2 (5 bases). The TCR sequence derives from a man in his fifties or sixties with acute or convalescent COVID-19. The CDR3 region is CASSFARDNTGELFF. For the CDR3, the DNA is TGTGCCAGCAGCTTTGCCCGGGATAACACCGGGGAGCTGTTTTTT. The full variable domain, completed using reference TRBV5-8 and TRBJ2-2, is EAGVTQSPTHLIKTRGQQATLRCSPISGHTSVYWYQQALGLGLQFLLWYDEGEERNRGNFPPRFSGRQFPNYSSELNVNALELEDSALYLCASSFARDNTGELFFGEGSRLTVL.